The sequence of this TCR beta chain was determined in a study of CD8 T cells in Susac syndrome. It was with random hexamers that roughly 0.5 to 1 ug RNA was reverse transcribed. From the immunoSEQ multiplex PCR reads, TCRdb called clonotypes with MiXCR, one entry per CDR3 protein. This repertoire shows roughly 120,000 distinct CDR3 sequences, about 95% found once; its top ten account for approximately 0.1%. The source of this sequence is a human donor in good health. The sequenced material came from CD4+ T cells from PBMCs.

The CDR3 region is CASSVTGGQTGELFF. CDR3 DNA sequence: TGTGCCAGCAGCGTTACGGGAGGTCAGACCGGGGAGCTGTTTTTT. The chain carries TRBV9 and TRBJ2-2; 7 nucleotides align to TRBD2. Germline V lookup: CDR1 SGDLS, CDR2 YYNGEE. The CDR3 has 15 residues. V was pared by 2 bases and J by 5 bases, with 6 bases of the junction left unmatched.